These 20 T cell receptor beta chains share one sample of origin, sequenced in a study of monozygotic twins with inflammatory bowel disease. One entry per CDR3 protein, without DNA, is what TCRdb gives after re-calling the 5' RACE reads. The sample data list around 450,000 distinct CDR3 sequences. Sequenced input: blood. Every receptor here comes from a human donor with ulcerative colitis or Crohn's disease, or a healthy co-twin of an affected twin (not recorded which).

This chain connects TRBV12-3 or TRBV12-4 to TRBJ2-7; TCRdb outputs TRBD1, but without DNA this stays unchecked. CDR3 length: 12 amino acids. The CDR3 loop is CASSFLPGEQYF.

The chain has TRBV12-3 or TRBV12-4 and TRBJ2-2; TCRdb gives TRBD1 as the D gene, but with no DNA this cannot be confirmed. CDR3 length equals 15 residues. CDR3: CASPPRGGGTGELFF.

The CDR3 region is CASSSVRDRAWEKLFF. V usage is TRBV7-9 and J usage is TRBJ1-4; TCRdb selects TRBD1, and the lack of DNA leaves this call unchecked. The CDR3 spans 16 residues. Germline V CDR1 and CDR2: SEHNR, FQNEAQ (reference sequence).

This chain joins TRBV29-1 and TRBJ2-7; TCRdb picks TRBD1, but there is no DNA to check that call. This CDR3 region has 13 residues. Germline V gene lookup returns CDR1 SQVTM and CDR2 ANQGSEA. The CDR3 protein is CSVEGDRGNEQYF.

The V gene is TRBV19, the J gene TRBJ1-4; the D gene TCRdb calls, TRBD1, cannot be checked with no DNA. This CDR3 has 13 residues. Germline V CDR1 and CDR2: LNHDA, SQIVND (reference sequence). Here the CDR3 reads CASSSASNEKLFF.

The chain uses TRBV29-1 and TRBJ2-1. This CDR3 is 14 amino acids long. CDR1 is SQVTM and CDR2 is ANQGSEA in the germline V gene. The CDR3: CSVVREIIDNEQFF.

V gene TRBV29-1 combines with J gene TRBJ1-5. The CDR3 contains 13 residues. In germline, CDR1 is SQVTM, CDR2 ANQGSEA. CDR3 protein: CSVGSRSNQPQHF.

The J gene is TRBJ2-5, the V gene TRBV11-2; TCRdb selects TRBD2, and the lack of DNA leaves this call unchecked. The CDR3 runs to 18 residues. From germline, CDR1 is SGHAT and CDR2 FQNNGV. This CDR3 reads CASSPHGLAGTSQETQYF.

The rearrangement links TRBV20-1 to TRBJ2-7; TCRdb gives TRBD2 as the D gene, but with no DNA this cannot be confirmed. The V gene's germline CDR1 is DFQATT and CDR2 SNEGSKA (reference sequence). The CDR3 spans 11 residues. CDR3 protein: CSASQGHEQYF.

The rearrangement joins TRBV5-5 to TRBJ1-1. CDR3 length: 14 amino acids. The germline CDR1 and CDR2 sequences are SGHKS and YYEKEE (reference sequence). This CDR3 reads CASSLGVVNTEAFF.

This sequence joins TRBV5-1 and TRBJ1-3; the TCRdb call, TRBD1, lacks DNA for checking. Per germline, CDR1 SGHRS and CDR2 YFSETQ. CDR3 length: 14 residues. CDR3 sequence reads: CASSVGTERNTIYF.

The chain joins TRBV11-1 to TRBJ2-5; lacking DNA, the TRBD1 call made by TCRdb goes unchecked. The germline gives CDR1 SGHAT, CDR2 FQDESV (reference sequence). CDR3 size: 17 residues. CDR3 loop: CASSLNSGTGREETQYF.

The rearrangement joins TRBV12-3 or TRBV12-4 to TRBJ2-3; the TCRdb D gene call, TRBD1, has no DNA to confirm it. The CDR3 runs to 12 residues. CDR3 amino acids: CASAGATDTQYF.

CDR3: CASEGTGTEAFF. The V gene is TRBV25-1, the J gene TRBJ1-1; as DNA is missing, the TRBD1 call by TCRdb cannot be tested. Looked up from germline, CDR1 is MGHDK and CDR2 is SYGVNS. This CDR3 contains 12 residues.

Here the CDR3 reads CASSIWGLYREEDTEAFF. This chain links TRBV19 with TRBJ1-1. Germline V gene data show CDR1 as LNHDA and CDR2 as SQIVND (reference sequence). The CDR3 has 18 residues.

The V and J genes are TRBV12-3 or TRBV12-4 and TRBJ2-1; there is no DNA to check the TCRdb D call of TRBD2. The CDR3 spans 17 residues. The CDR3 loop is CASTQVGGAVDRNEQFF.

This sequence joins TRBV20-1 and TRBJ2-1; TCRdb names TRBD2, which stays unverified in the absence of DNA. The CDR3 has 14 amino acids. Germline V gene sequence: CDR1 DFQATT, CDR2 SNEGSKA (reference sequence). Here the CDR3 reads CSAGPGGSYNEQFF.

The chain carries TRBV20-1 and TRBJ2-7; TCRdb's D call, TRBD2, is unchecked because there is no DNA. Germline V gene data show CDR1 as DFQATT and CDR2 as SNEGSKA (reference sequence). The CDR3 totals 15 residues. CDR3 amino acids: CSARDWGDIGSEQYF.

V gene TRBV5-1 combines with J gene TRBJ2-7; TCRdb's assignment of TRBD2 cannot be checked, as there is no DNA. Germline V gene lookup returns CDR1 SGHRS and CDR2 YFSETQ. This CDR3 has 15 amino acids. CDR3 sequence reads: CASSSGLAVTYEQYF.

The V and J genes are TRBV7-2 and TRBJ1-5; TCRdb names TRBD1, which stays unverified in the absence of DNA. The CDR3 totals 16 residues. In germline, CDR1 is SGHTA, CDR2 FQGNSA. The CDR3 here is CASSYDRGQGSQPQHF.